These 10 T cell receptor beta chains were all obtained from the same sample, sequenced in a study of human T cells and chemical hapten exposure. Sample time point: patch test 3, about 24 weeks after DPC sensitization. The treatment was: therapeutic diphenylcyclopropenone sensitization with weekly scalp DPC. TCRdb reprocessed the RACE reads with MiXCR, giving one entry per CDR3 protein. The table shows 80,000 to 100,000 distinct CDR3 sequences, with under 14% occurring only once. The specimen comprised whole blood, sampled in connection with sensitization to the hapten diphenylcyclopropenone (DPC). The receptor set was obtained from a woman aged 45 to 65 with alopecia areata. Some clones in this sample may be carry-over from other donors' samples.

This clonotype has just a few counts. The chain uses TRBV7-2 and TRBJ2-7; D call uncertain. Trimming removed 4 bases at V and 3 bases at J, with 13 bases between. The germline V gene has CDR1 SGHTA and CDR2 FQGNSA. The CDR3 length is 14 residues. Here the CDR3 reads CASSSLSTNYEQYF. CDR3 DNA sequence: TGTGCCAGCAGCTCTTTATCCACTAACTACGAGCAGTACTTC.

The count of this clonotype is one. The CDR3 sequence: CASSTGGAGPQETQYF. In nucleotides, the CDR3 is TGTGCCAGCAGCACCGGGGGCGCGGGTCCCCAAGAGACCCAGTACTTC. This chain joins TRBV9 and TRBJ2-5; D tentatively fits TRBD1 or TRBD2 (6 bases each). The CDR3 has 16 amino acids. Germline CDR1 and CDR2: SGDLS and YYNGEE. The V gene lost 4 bases and the J gene lost 1 base, with 17 bases spanning the gap.

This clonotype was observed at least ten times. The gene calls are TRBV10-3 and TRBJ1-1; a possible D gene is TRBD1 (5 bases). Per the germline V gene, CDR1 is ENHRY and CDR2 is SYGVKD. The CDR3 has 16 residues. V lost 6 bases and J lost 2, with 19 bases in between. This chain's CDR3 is CAIRDIMTGENTEAFF. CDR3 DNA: TGTGCCATCAGGGATATAATGACGGGGGAAAACACTGAAGCTTTCTTT.

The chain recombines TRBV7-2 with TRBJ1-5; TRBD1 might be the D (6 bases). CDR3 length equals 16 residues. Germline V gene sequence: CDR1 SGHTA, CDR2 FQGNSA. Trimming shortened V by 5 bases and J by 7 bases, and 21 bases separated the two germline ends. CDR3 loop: CASSPPGTLLGQPQHF. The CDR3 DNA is TGTGCCAGCAGCCCTCCCGGGACACTCTTGGGGCAGCCCCAGCATTTT.

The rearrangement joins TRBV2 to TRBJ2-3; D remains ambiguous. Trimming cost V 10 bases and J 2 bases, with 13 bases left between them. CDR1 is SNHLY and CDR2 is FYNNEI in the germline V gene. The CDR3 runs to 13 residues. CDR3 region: CATRKDLTDTQYF. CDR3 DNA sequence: TGTGCCACCCGAAAGGACCTCACAGATACGCAGTATTTT. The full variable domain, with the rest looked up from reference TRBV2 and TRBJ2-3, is EPEVTQTPSHQVTQMGQEVILRCVPISNHLYFYWYRQILGQKVEFLVSFYNNEISEKSEIFDDQFSVERPDGSNFTLKIRSTKLEDSAMYFCATRKDLTDTQYFGPGTRLTVL.

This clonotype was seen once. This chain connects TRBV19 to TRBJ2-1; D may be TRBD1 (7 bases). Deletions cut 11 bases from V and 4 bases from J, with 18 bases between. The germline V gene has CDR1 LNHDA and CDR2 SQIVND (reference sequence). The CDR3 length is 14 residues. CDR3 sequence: CASNSGGRYNEQFF. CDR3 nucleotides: TGTGCCTCAAATTCAGGGGGGAGATACAATGAGCAGTTCTTC.

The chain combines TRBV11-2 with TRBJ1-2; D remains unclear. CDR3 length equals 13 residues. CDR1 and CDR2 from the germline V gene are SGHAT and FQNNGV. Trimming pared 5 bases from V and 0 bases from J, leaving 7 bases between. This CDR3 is CASSPSTNYGYTF. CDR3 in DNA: TGTGCCAGCAGCCCCTCCACTAACTATGGCTACACCTTC.

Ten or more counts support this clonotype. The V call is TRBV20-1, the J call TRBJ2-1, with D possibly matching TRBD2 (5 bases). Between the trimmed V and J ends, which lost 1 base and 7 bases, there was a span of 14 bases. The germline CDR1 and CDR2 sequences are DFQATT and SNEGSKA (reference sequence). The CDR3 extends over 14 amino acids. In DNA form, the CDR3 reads TGCAGTGCTAGAGTCCTGGGAGTCGGGAATGAGCAGTTCTTC. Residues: CSARVLGVGNEQFF.

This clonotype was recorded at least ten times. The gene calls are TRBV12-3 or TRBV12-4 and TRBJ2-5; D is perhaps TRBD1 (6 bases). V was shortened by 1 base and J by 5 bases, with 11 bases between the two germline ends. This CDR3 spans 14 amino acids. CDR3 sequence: CASSLDRADETQYF. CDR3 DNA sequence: TGTGCCAGCAGTTTAGACAGGGCGGACGAGACCCAGTACTTC.

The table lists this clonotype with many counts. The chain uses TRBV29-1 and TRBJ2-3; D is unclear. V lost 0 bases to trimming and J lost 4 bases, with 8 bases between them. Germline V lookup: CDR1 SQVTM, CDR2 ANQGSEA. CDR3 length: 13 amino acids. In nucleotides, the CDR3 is TGCAGCGTTGAAGACGGCTCTTCAGATACGCAGTATTTT. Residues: CSVEDGSSDTQYF.